This paragraph covers one T cell receptor beta chain sequence. Its antigen is as yet unknown. The source of the sample is a study of pediatric ulcerative colitis. Overall study findings and caveats: Compared with controls, ulcerative colitis showed greater blood-rectum clone sharing.

The CDR3 contains 15 residues. Germline V gene data show CDR1 as SGHTA and CDR2 as FQGNSA. V lost 1 base and J 1 base, leaving 10 bases between the germline ends. The rectum was sampled with one to two pinch biopsies at colonoscopy. Controls had normal endoscopy and no IBD diagnosis within a year. Repertoires were generated with immunoSEQ multiplex PCR, while TCRdb's copy carries only in-frame clones and drops some. This sample has more than 10,000 clones; roughly three quarters occur once, and the top ten carry roughly 4.5%. The sample taken for sequencing was gut tissue. This sequence was found in a boy aged 5-17 years who was a control in a study of pediatric ulcerative colitis. The V and J genes are TRBV7-2 and TRBJ1-2; D remains unclear. The CDR3 DNA reads TGTGCCAGCAGCTTAGTAAGGGCTGGTAACTATGGCTACACCTTC. It is translated as CASSLVRAGNYGYTF.